One and the same sample provided the 20 T cell receptor beta chains below, sequenced in a study of early T cells in non-severe SARS-CoV-2 infection. TCRdb reanalysed the 5' RACE reads using MiXCR and keeps one entry per CDR3 protein. The sample includes fewer than 80,000 distinct CDR3 sequences, roughly a tenth seen only once; the top ten take 5.9%. The material sequenced was whole blood. The receptors here all came from an adult who was a healthcare worker with PCR-confirmed SARS-CoV-2 infection or an uninfected control (not recorded which).

This clonotype has ten or more counts. The rearrangement links TRBV2 to TRBJ2-7; 7 bases match TRBD1. The germline V gene encodes CDR1 SNHLY and CDR2 FYNNEI. The CDR3 consists of 16 residues. The V segment lost 7 bases and the J segment 0 bases; nucleotides outside the gene matches: 12. The CDR3 nucleotides are TGTGCCAGCACATCTCCTATGGGGGACAGCTCCTACGAGCAGTACTTC. As protein: CASTSPMGDSSYEQYF.

The chain is built from TRBV9 and TRBJ1-3; D gene ambiguous. Germline V gene sequence: CDR1 SGDLS, CDR2 YYNGEE. The CDR3 runs 16 residues. V lost 4 bases and J lost 0, with 14 bases in between. The CDR3, as DNA: TGTGCCAGCAGCCCACGGACGGGTAGCTCTGGAAACACCATATATTTT. Its translation: CASSPRTGSSGNTIYF.

This clonotype was detected ten times or more. V and J are TRBV20-1 and TRBJ2-1; no clear D. V dropped 5 bases and J dropped 10 bases, with 6 bases sitting between them. CDR1 and CDR2 from the germline V gene are DFQATT and SNEGSKA (reference sequence). The CDR3 runs 9 residues. The CDR3 DNA reads as TGCAGTGCTGGCAGAGAGCAGTTCTTC. Translated: CSAGREQFF.

The table lists this clonotype with a few counts. This chain uses TRBV6-5 with TRBJ1-1; 7 positions match TRBD1. Germline CDR1 and CDR2: MNHEY and SVGAGI. V shed 4 bases, J shed 1 base, and the junction held 6 bases outside the gene matches. The CDR3 is made up of 15 amino acids. The DNA of the CDR3 is TGTGCCAGCAGTTGGGGCAGGGGGAAGAACACTGAAGCTTTCTTT. Translated, it gives CASSWGRGKNTEAFF.

This clonotype was observed a few times. The rearrangement links TRBV11-3 to TRBJ2-2, with 9 bases aligning to TRBD1. The germline V gene encodes CDR1 SGHNT and CDR2 YENEEA. V was clipped by 4 bases and J by 7 bases; unmatched bases: 7. This CDR3 is 15 amino acids long. CDR3 DNA sequence: TGTGCCAGCAGCTCGGGGACAGGGACGGGCGGGGAGCTGTTTTTT. It codes for CASSSGTGTGGELFF.

In the case of this clonotype: With a much larger clone just one base away, this may be a read error. The chain joins TRBV4-1 to TRBJ1-1; possibly TRBD1 for D (5 bases). Germline-derived CDR1 and CDR2 are MGHRA and YSYEKL. CDR3 length: 13 amino acids. The CDR3 region has the DNA TGCGCCAGCGGCCAGACAGTGAACACTGAAGCTTTCTTT. As protein: CASGQTVNTEAFF.

This clonotype was found a few times. The chain employs TRBV5-1 and TRBJ1-4; the match to TRBD1 covers 9 bases. Germline CDR1 reads SGHRS; CDR2 reads YFSETQ. The CDR3 covers 15 residues. Trimming cost V 4 bases and J 6 bases; bases outside gene matches: 7. The DNA for the CDR3 is TGCGCCAGCAGCGCCCCCGGGACAGGGCATGAAAAACTGTTTTTT. It encodes CASSAPGTGHEKLFF.

The V call is TRBV28, the J call TRBJ1-1, with 8 bases fitting TRBD1. CDR1 and CDR2 (germline): MDHEN, SYDVKM. The V gene end was trimmed by 6 bases and the J gene end by 8 bases; junction bases not matched to a gene: 2. This CDR3 spans 11 amino acids. The CDR3, as DNA: TGTGCCAGCAGCCGGGACAGGGAAGCTTTCTTT. Protein sequence: CASSRDREAFF.

At least ten counts were recorded for this clonotype. This chain links TRBV18 with TRBJ2-2; D is unclear. In germline, CDR1 is KGHSH, CDR2 LQKENI. V was cut by 0 bases and J by 2 bases, with 10 bases left in between. The CDR3 has 16 residues. CDR3 protein: CASSPPYGSNTGELFF. CDR3 coding DNA: TGTGCCAGCTCACCACCTTACGGCAGCAACACCGGGGAGCTGTTTTTT.

This clonotype was counted many times. CDR3 bases: TGTGCCAGCAGCCAAGAGAGAGGGGTGGGGAATGAGCAGTTCTTC. Residues: CASSQERGVGNEQFF. This chain connects TRBV14 to TRBJ2-1; the D call may be TRBD1 or TRBD2 (5 bases each). Trimming left V 0 bases short and J 7 bases short, with 13 bases between. From germline, CDR1 is SGHDN and CDR2 FVKESK. CDR3 length: 15 amino acids.

Many counts were recorded for this clonotype. The rearrangement uses TRBV25-1 and TRBJ2-4; 8 positions match TRBD1. Germline V gives CDR1 MGHDK, CDR2 SYGVNS. V lost 3 bases, J lost 5 bases, and 6 bases stayed unmatched. The CDR3 is 15 residues long. CDR3 protein: CASSDGQGAENIQYF. The CDR3 region has the DNA TGTGCCAGCAGTGATGGGCAGGGGGCCGAAAACATTCAGTACTTC.

J is TRBJ2-7 and V is TRBV6-2 or TRBV6-3; D is unresolved. Trimming removed 8 bases from V and 2 bases from J, with 13 bases in between. In germline, CDR1 is MNHEY, CDR2 SVGEGT. The CDR3 loop spans 13 amino acids. CDR3 in DNA: TGTGCCAGCGCCCCCGCACAGACCTACGAGCAGTACTTC. Translated: CASAPAQTYEQYF.

The chain employs TRBV5-1 and TRBJ2-2, with unresolved D. Between the trimmed V and J ends, which lost 0 bases and 2 bases, there was a span of 11 bases. Per the germline V gene, CDR1 is SGHRS and CDR2 is YFSETQ. CDR3 length equals 16 residues. This CDR3 is CASSLGARVNTGELFF. The CDR3 DNA sequence: TGCGCCAGCAGCTTGGGGGCACGGGTAAACACCGGGGAGCTGTTTTTT.

The chain joins TRBV7-2 to TRBJ1-1; 8 bases map to TRBD1. Trimming removed 1 base from V and 5 bases from J; junction bases left unmatched: 6. CDR1 is SGHTA and CDR2 is FQGNSA in the germline V gene. The CDR3 loop spans 15 amino acids. Here the CDR3 reads CASSLVVTGDTEAFF. CDR3 in DNA: TGTGCCAGCAGCTTAGTAGTGACAGGGGATACTGAAGCTTTCTTT.

The V call is TRBV3-1, the J call TRBJ2-3; TRBD2 matches at 11 bases. Looked up from germline, CDR1 is LGHDT and CDR2 is YNNKEL (reference sequence). This CDR3 is 15 amino acids long. After removal of 2 bases from V and 4 bases from J, the junction contained 2 bases not matched to a gene. The DNA of the CDR3 is TGTGCCAGCAGCCAAACTAGCGGGAGCCCAGATACGCAGTATTTT. Residues: CASSQTSGSPDTQYF.

This CDR3 reads CASSFRTGGTEAFF. As DNA, the CDR3 is TGTGCCAGCAGTTTCCGGACAGGGGGCACTGAAGCTTTCTTT. The chain uses TRBV12-3 or TRBV12-4 and TRBJ1-1, with 10 positions matching TRBD1. This CDR3 has 14 amino acids. The V segment lost 3 bases and the J segment 4 bases; nucleotides outside the gene matches: 2.

This clonotype came up a few times. V gene TRBV12-3 or TRBV12-4 combines with J gene TRBJ2-7; D gene uncertain. The CDR3 contains 14 residues. Trimming took off 0 bases at V and 0 bases at J, with 6 bases between the two ends. CDR3 amino acids: CASSLAGFSYEQYF. As DNA, the CDR3 is TGTGCCAGCAGTTTAGCGGGGTTCTCCTACGAGCAGTACTTC.

V usage is TRBV6-1 and J usage is TRBJ2-5; 11 bases align to TRBD2. The CDR3 is 15 residues long. The V gene's germline CDR1 is MNHNS and CDR2 SASEGT. The junction had 7 bases not matched to a gene; V was cut back by 5 bases and J by 5 bases. CDR3 sequence: CASSLAGGVGETQYF. CDR3 DNA sequence: TGTGCCAGCAGTTTAGCGGGAGGGGTGGGCGAGACCCAGTACTTC.

This clonotype appeared many times. This sequence joins TRBV20-1 and TRBJ2-2; the D call may be TRBD1 or TRBD2 (5 bases each). V was pared by 6 bases and J by 2 bases, with 16 bases between. The V gene's germline CDR1 is DFQATT and CDR2 SNEGSKA (reference sequence). This CDR3 is 15 amino acids long. As DNA, the CDR3 is TGCAGTGCAGAACCCGGGACGGCAAACACCGGGGAGCTGTTTTTT. Amino acid sequence: CSAEPGTANTGELFF.

In its sample, this clonotype was seen many times. V usage is TRBV20-1 and J usage is TRBJ2-1; 8 bases align to TRBD2. The CDR3 spans 18 residues. V gave up 3 bases and J gave up 0 bases; unmatched junction bases: 13. Germline CDR1 and CDR2: DFQATT and SNEGSKA (reference sequence). The DNA for the CDR3 is TGCAGTGCTAGTAAAAGTTCTAGCGGGTTCAGCTCCTACAATGAGCAGTTCTTC. It yields the protein CSASKSSSGFSSYNEQFF.